Described below is a single T cell receptor beta chain sequence and its context. Its specificity is not known. At one end, the junction sequence differs from germline, possibly due to a read error. The source of the sample is a study of blood T cells in healthy people across ages. Findings and caveats of the study: Naive CD4+ cells and diversity were both higher in long-lived donors than in aged donors.

Then a second PCR, running about 6 to 12 cycles, was carried out with a sample-barcoded 5' primer and a J-beta primer mix. A template-switch adaptor with 12 random nucleotides tagged each cDNA molecule. TCRdb passed the 5' RACE reads through MiXCR, listing each CDR3 protein once. The data contain roughly 2 million distinct CDR3 sequences, 40% to 55% of them singletons. The germline gives CDR1 SEHNR, CDR2 FQNEAQ (reference sequence). CDR3 size: 15 residues. V usage is TRBV7-9 and J usage is TRBJ1-2, with D perhaps matching TRBD1 (5 bases). The sequenced sample consisted of blood. This TCR came from a middle-aged woman in good health. CDR3 loop: CTSSPGSGLGYGYTF. DNA of the CDR3: TGTACCAGCAGCCCAGGGTCGGGACTCGGCTATGGCTACACCTTC.